The source of this T cell receptor beta chain is a study of T cells in Graves' hyperthyroidism and ophthalmopathy. Study conclusions and caveats: In the analysis, a 13 V-J model separated ophthalmopathy from stable hyperthyroidism.

RNA transcripts served as the template for amplifying TCR beta CDR3 regions. An initial round of RT-PCR targeting the TCR CDR3 relied on the HTBI primer set. TCRdb processed the multiplex PCR reads anew with MiXCR; each CDR3 protein has one entry. Here the sample spans 500,000 to 750,000 distinct CDR3 sequences, just over 45% being singletons. Remarks on this clonotype: Its antigen is not identified. With a much larger clone just one base away, this may be a read error. Since no conserved phenylalanine or tryptophan closes the CDR3, a read error is the likely cause. The DNA is omitted, as the CDR3 cannot be located on it reliably, and the CDR3 follows TCRdb's listing.

The germline V gene encodes CDR1 SGHTA and CDR2 FQGNSA. The length of the CDR3 is 13 amino acids, counting both ends. This rearrangement joins TRBV7-2 to TRBJ2-7; TRBD1, the table's D call, lacks a check against the DNA. Sequenced material: peripheral blood or thyroid tissue (not recorded which). This TCR was recovered from a woman between 18 and 29 years old with Graves' hyperthyroidism. This CDR3 is CASSPPGLLYLYL.